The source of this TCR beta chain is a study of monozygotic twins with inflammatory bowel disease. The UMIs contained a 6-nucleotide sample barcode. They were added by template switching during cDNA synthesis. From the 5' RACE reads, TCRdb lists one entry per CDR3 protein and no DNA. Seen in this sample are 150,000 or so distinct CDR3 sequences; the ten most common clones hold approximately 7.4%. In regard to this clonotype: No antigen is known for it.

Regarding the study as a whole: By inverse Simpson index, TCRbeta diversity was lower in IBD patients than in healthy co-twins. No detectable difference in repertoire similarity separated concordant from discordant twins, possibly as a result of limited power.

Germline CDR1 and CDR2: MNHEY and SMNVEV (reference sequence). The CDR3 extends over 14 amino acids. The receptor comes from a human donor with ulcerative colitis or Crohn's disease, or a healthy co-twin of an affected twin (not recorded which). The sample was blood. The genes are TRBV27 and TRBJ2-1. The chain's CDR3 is CASSLALPYNEQFF.